This T cell receptor beta chain was sequenced during a study of T cell repertoires in cytomegalovirus infection. Study-level information: HLA-B-restricted CMV epitopes that are well studied, plus recently identified HLA-C-restricted ones, were used by the study. It can be stated that public TCR beta signatures indicated CMV infection as well as a matching HLA type.

Study results and limitations: What dominated the ex vivo response were HLA-C-restricted CMV-specific TCR beta clonotypes.

The V gene lost 5 bases and the J gene lost 3 bases, with 14 bases spanning the gap. The CDR3 extends over 14 amino acids. Per the germline V gene, CDR1 is SGHVT and CDR2 is SQSDAQ. TCRdb used MiXCR to reprocess the reads, holding one entry per CDR3 protein. Of 700,000 to 850,000 distinct CDR3 sequences in the sample, over 25% were seen once. This clonotype was recorded only once. Its antigen is unknown. The rearrangement joins TRBV7-4 to TRBJ2-7; D is uncertain. The clonotype was recovered from a human donor in good health (CMV status not recorded). Some clones in this sample may be carry-over from other donors' samples. Sequenced here: cultured CD8+ T cells from PBMCs, sampled from culture after CMV antigen stimulation. CDR3 sequence reads: CASSPNSLNYEQYF. Written as DNA, the CDR3 is TGTGCCAGCAGCCCCAATAGCCTGAACTACGAGCAGTACTTC.